This passage covers 8 T cell receptor beta chains from one sample sequenced in a study of T cell responses to AZD1222 COVID-19 vaccine. The repertoire was sequenced with immunoSEQ multiplex PCR; TCRdb's copy has only in-frame clones and lacks some. This table has about 94,000 clones, around 84% appearing once. The specimen comprised peripheral blood, sampled 28 days after the second AZD1222 dose. The receptor source for this set is an adult who received the AZD1222 COVID-19 vaccine.

The CDR3 sequence is CAISKAALSGNTIYF. The CDR3 DNA is TGTGCCATCAGTAAAGCGGCACTTTCTGGAAACACCATATATTTT. The genes are TRBV10-3 and TRBJ1-3; D is ambiguous. The germline V gene has CDR1 ENHRY and CDR2 SYGVKD. The CDR3 has 15 residues. V was pared by 5 bases and J by 1 base, with 12 bases between.

V and J are TRBV27 and TRBJ2-3; TRBD2 matches at 7 bases. The CDR3 is 15 residues long. Germline V gene sequence: CDR1 MNHEY, CDR2 SMNVEV (reference sequence). The J segment lost 1 base and the V segment lost 2 bases, leaving 3 bases of the junction unmatched. In nucleotides, the CDR3 is TGTGCCAGCAGTTTAGGGGCGGGAGGCACAGATACGCAGTATTTT. Amino acid sequence: CASSLGAGGTDTQYF.

This clone has only one observation. The chain couples TRBV5-1 to TRBJ2-7; 7 positions match TRBD2. The CDR3 loop spans 14 amino acids. V lost 0 bases, J lost 5 bases, and 5 bases stayed unmatched. From germline, CDR1 is SGHRS and CDR2 YFSETQ. DNA for the CDR3: TGCGCCAGCAGCTTGGTGGGGGGGAACGACGAGCAGTACTTC. Translated, it gives CASSLVGGNDEQYF.

The rearrangement links TRBV9 to TRBJ2-3; D gene ambiguous. The CDR3 runs to 15 residues. Germline V gene data show CDR1 as SGDLS and CDR2 as YYNGEE. V shed 0 bases and J shed 1 base, with 9 bases lying between them. CDR3 nucleotides: TGTGCCAGCAGCGTAGCCCACCGGGGCACAGATACGCAGTATTTT. This gives the protein CASSVAHRGTDTQYF.

The chain has TRBV5-1 and TRBJ2-1, with 8 bases aligning to TRBD2. Germline V CDR1 and CDR2: SGHRS, YFSETQ. This CDR3 has 17 residues. V lost 5 bases, J lost 2 bases, and 12 bases stayed unmatched. Written as DNA, the CDR3 is TGCGCCAGCAGGGGGCTTGGACTAGCTGGAACCTACAATGAGCAGTTCTTC. Protein: CASRGLGLAGTYNEQFF.

The CDR3 nucleotides read TGTGCCAGCAACCTCCTCGGGGCCCCAGATACGCAGTATTTT. This sequence encodes CASNLLGAPDTQYF. The chain combines TRBV27 with TRBJ2-3; D might be TRBD1 or TRBD2, each matching 5 bases. From germline, CDR1 is MNHEY and CDR2 SMNVEV (reference sequence). Deletions cut 7 bases from V and 4 bases from J, with 15 bases between. This CDR3 has 14 residues.

This clone was recorded a few times. V gene TRBV7-9 combines with J gene TRBJ1-1; no firm D call. The germline V gene has CDR1 SEHNR and CDR2 FQNEAQ (reference sequence). V lost 3 bases and J 3 bases, leaving 14 bases between the germline ends. The CDR3 sequence is 15 residues long. The CDR3 protein is CASSLGASRDTEAFF. CDR3 nucleotides: TGTGCCAGCAGCTTGGGTGCTTCAAGGGACACTGAAGCTTTCTTT.

The chain links TRBV5-4 to TRBJ2-5; D unresolved. Between the trimmed V and J ends, which lost 3 bases and 2 bases, there was a span of 11 bases. The CDR3 is made up of 14 amino acids. CDR1 is SGHNT, CDR2 YYREEE, per germline (reference sequence). This chain's CDR3 is CASSSARKQETQYF. DNA for the CDR3: TGTGCCAGCAGCTCCGCACGGAAACAAGAGACCCAGTACTTC.